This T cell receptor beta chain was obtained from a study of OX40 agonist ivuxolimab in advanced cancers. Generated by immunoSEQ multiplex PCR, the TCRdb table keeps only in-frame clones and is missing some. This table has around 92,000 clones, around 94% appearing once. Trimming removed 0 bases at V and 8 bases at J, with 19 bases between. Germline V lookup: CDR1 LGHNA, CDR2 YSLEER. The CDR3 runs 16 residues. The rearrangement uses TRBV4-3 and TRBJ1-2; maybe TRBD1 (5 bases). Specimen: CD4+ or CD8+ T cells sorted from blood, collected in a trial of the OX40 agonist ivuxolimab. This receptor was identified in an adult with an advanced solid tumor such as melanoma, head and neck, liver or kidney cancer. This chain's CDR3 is CASSQDFSGDSRGYTF. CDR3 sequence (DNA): TGCGCCAGCAGCCAAGATTTCTCTGGGGACTCTAGGGGCTACACCTTC.